These 14 T cell receptor beta chains came from one sample sequenced in a study of blood T cell repertoires in COVID-19. The data were produced by immunoSEQ multiplex PCR, yet TCRdb's version contains in-frame clones alone and is incomplete. The sample lists around 160,000 clones, more than 85% seen once, with 0.99% in the top ten. Material for sequencing was peripheral blood. Every receptor here comes from a man between 18 and 29 years old with acute or convalescent COVID-19.

The chain combines TRBV28 with TRBJ1-5, with 7 bases matching TRBD1. The CDR3 has 16 amino acids. From germline, CDR1 is MDHEN and CDR2 SYDVKM. The trim removed 5 bases at V and 0 bases at J, leaving 7 bases unmatched. Here the CDR3 reads CASSPPTGSSNQPQHF. In DNA form, the CDR3 reads TGTGCCAGCAGTCCGCCGACAGGGAGTAGCAATCAGCCCCAGCATTTT.

V and J are TRBV5-1 and TRBJ2-3, with TRBD1 identical over 8 bases. The CDR3 covers 16 residues. J was trimmed by 2 bases and V by 4 bases; bases with no gene match: 9. Germline loops: CDR1 SGHRS, CDR2 YFSETQ. In nucleotides, the CDR3 is TGCGCCAGCAGCAATAACAGGGGGAGTCTCACAGATACGCAGTATTTT. Protein product: CASSNNRGSLTDTQYF.

The chain uses TRBV30 and TRBJ2-7, with a weak D call TRBD1 (6 bases). With 0 bases removed from V and 6 bases from J, the gap between germline ends came to 15 bases. CDR1 is GTSNPN, CDR2 SVGIG, per germline (reference sequence). CDR3 length: 14 residues. As DNA, the CDR3 is TGTGCCTGGAGTGTACTTTCAGGGGCACGCGAGCAGTACTTC. Protein sequence: CAWSVLSGAREQYF. Combining the CDR3 with reference TRBV30 and TRBJ2-7 gives the whole variable domain SQTIHQWPATLVQPVGSPLSLECTVEGTSNPNLYWYRQAAGRGLQLLFYSVGIGQISSEVPQNLSASRPQDRQFILSSKKLLLSDSGFYLCAWSVLSGAREQYFGPGTRLTVT.

The genes are TRBV7-9 and TRBJ1-2; 7 bases are shared with TRBD1. The CDR3 consists of 16 residues. V shed 1 base and J 4 bases; nucleotides not matched to a gene: 9. In germline, CDR1 is SEHNR, CDR2 FQNEAQ (reference sequence). The CDR3 DNA is TGTGCCAGCAGCTTAGAAGCTGCCAGGGGGGCCTATGGCTACACCTTC. It is translated as CASSLEAARGAYGYTF.

This sequence joins TRBV14 and TRBJ2-5; 7 bases fit TRBD2. This CDR3 comprises 14 residues. Germline V lookup: CDR1 SGHDN, CDR2 FVKESK. V shed 4 bases and J 3 bases; nucleotides not matched to a gene: 5. The CDR3 sequence: CASSPRGGKETQYF. CDR3 nucleotide sequence: TGTGCCAGCAGCCCGCGGGGAGGGAAAGAGACCCAGTACTTC.

The chain carries TRBV5-1 and TRBJ1-1; D is possibly TRBD1 (5 bases). V was cut by 2 bases and J by 7 bases, with 12 bases left in between. Looked up from germline, CDR1 is SGHRS and CDR2 is YFSETQ. This CDR3 has 13 amino acids. The CDR3 spells CASSLLGHSEAFF. The CDR3 bases are TGCGCCAGCAGCTTACTCGGACACAGTGAAGCTTTCTTT.

V gene TRBV7-9 combines with J gene TRBJ1-6, with D tentatively TRBD1 (6 bases). This CDR3 contains 15 residues. Looked up from germline, CDR1 is SEHNR and CDR2 is FQNEAQ (reference sequence). V was clipped by 1 base and J by 10 bases, with 14 bases between them. CDR3: CASSLDWGRGSPLHF. CDR3 nucleotide sequence: TGTGCCAGCAGCTTAGACTGGGGGCGCGGATCACCCCTCCACTTT.

V is TRBV29-1 and J is TRBJ2-7; tentative D call: TRBD1 (6 bases). Trimming removed 5 bases from V and 3 bases from J, with 8 bases in between. Germline V CDR1 and CDR2: SQVTM, ANQGSEA. This CDR3 has 11 amino acids. CDR3 amino acids: CSVLDSYEQYF. The CDR3, as DNA: TGCAGCGTTCTGGACAGCTACGAGCAGTACTTC.

The chain employs TRBV19 and TRBJ2-2, with TRBD2 as a possible D gene (6 bases). Germline loops: CDR1 LNHDA, CDR2 SQIVND (reference sequence). The CDR3 is made up of 16 amino acids. Trimming cost V 1 base and J 2 bases, with 11 bases left between them. The CDR3: CASSIAGELNTGELFF. Written as DNA, the CDR3 is TGTGCCAGTAGTATAGCGGGGGAGTTAAACACCGGGGAGCTGTTTTTT.

The V call is TRBV4-1, the J call TRBJ1-2, with D possibly matching TRBD1 (6 bases). V was shortened by 1 base and J by 2 bases, with 14 bases between the two germline ends. The CDR3 runs 16 residues. Germline CDR1 reads MGHRA; CDR2 reads YSYEKL. In nucleotides, the CDR3 is TGCGCCAGCAGCCAAGTCAGGGGCCGACAGAACTATGGCTACACCTTC. Translation: CASSQVRGRQNYGYTF.

The chain carries TRBV5-1 and TRBJ1-4; D remains unclear. Trimming shortened V by 0 bases and J by 7 bases, and 13 bases separated the two germline ends. The CDR3 is 15 residues long. CDR1 and CDR2 (germline): SGHRS, YFSETQ. The CDR3 DNA reads as TGCGCCAGCAGCTTGGCAGGCGCGTTGAGTGAAAAACTGTTTTTT. It encodes CASSLAGALSEKLFF.

This chain joins TRBV19 and TRBJ2-3; 7 bases align to TRBD1. With V trimmed by 11 bases and J by 5 bases, 10 bases remained unmatched. This CDR3 is built from 13 residues. CDR1 is LNHDA, CDR2 SQIVND, per germline (reference sequence). The DNA for the CDR3 is TGTGCCTCCAGAGGGGGCGCGAAAGATACGCAGTATTTT. Protein product: CASRGGAKDTQYF.

V is TRBV2 and J is TRBJ2-2; 9 bases line up with TRBD2. V lost 3 bases and J lost 3; bases outside the gene matches: 5. The CDR3 has 16 amino acids. Germline CDR1 SNHLY, CDR2 FYNNEI. In nucleotides, the CDR3 is TGTGCCAGCAGTGAGCTAGCGGGGACAGACACCGGGGAGCTGTTTTTT. Its translation: CASSELAGTDTGELFF. The whole variable domain, filled in from reference TRBV2 and TRBJ2-2, reads EPEVTQTPSHQVTQMGQEVILRCVPISNHLYFYWYRQILGQKVEFLVSFYNNEISEKSEIFDDQFSVERPDGSNFTLKIRSTKLEDSAMYFCASSELAGTDTGELFFGEGSRLTVL.

This clone was observed a single time. This rearrangement joins TRBV6-5 to TRBJ2-1; maybe TRBD2 (5 bases). The CDR3 has 15 amino acids. Between the trimmed V and J ends, which lost 7 bases and 5 bases, there was a span of 18 bases. Per the germline V gene, CDR1 is MNHEY and CDR2 is SVGAGI. In DNA form, the CDR3 reads TGTGCCAGCAACCTCTCCCCGGGGTCCCACAATGAGCAGTTCTTC. This translates into CASNLSPGSHNEQFF.